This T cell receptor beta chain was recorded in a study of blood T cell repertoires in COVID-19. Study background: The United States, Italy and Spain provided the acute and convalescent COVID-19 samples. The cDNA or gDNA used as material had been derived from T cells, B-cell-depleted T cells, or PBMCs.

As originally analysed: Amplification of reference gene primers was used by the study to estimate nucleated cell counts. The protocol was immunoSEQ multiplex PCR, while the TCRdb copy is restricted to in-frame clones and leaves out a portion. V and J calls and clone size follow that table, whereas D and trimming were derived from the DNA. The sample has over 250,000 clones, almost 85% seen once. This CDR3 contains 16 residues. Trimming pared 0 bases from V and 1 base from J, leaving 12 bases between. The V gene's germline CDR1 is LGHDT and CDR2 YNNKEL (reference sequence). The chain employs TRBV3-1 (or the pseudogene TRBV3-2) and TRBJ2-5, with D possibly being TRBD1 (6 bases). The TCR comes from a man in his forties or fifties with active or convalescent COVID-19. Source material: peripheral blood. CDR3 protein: CASSQDPTGIQETQYF. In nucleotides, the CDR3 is TGTGCCAGCAGCCAAGACCCAACAGGGATCCAAGAGACCCAGTACTTC.